This T cell receptor beta chain was profiled in a study of T cells in Graves' hyperthyroidism and ophthalmopathy. Overall study results and limits: In blood, most of the thyroid clonotypes expanded above 0.001 were also present.

This clonotype showed up many times. What it binds is unknown. Clinical symptoms, serum thyroxine and TRAb, thyroid ultrasound and orbital computed tomography were used for the diagnoses. The TCR beta CDR3 regions underwent amplification using RNA transcripts as the source. With the HTBI primer set, the TCR CDR3 went through a first round of RT-PCR. TCRdb processed the multiplex PCR reads anew with MiXCR; each CDR3 protein has one entry. The top ten hold around 31% of the sample, which has roughly 710,000 distinct CDR3 sequences, 30% to 40% seen once. Sequenced: blood. This TCR derives from a woman in her forties with Graves' hyperthyroidism.

CDR3 nucleotides: TGTGCCATCGGGAGGGGCGATTCACCCCTCCACTTT. Its translation: CAIGRGDSPLHF. This chain connects TRBV6-5 to TRBJ1-6; D perhaps matches TRBD1 (5 bases). Germline lookup yields CDR1 MNHEY and CDR2 SVGAGI. The CDR3 consists of 12 residues. Deletions cut 10 bases from V and 8 bases from J, with 12 bases between.